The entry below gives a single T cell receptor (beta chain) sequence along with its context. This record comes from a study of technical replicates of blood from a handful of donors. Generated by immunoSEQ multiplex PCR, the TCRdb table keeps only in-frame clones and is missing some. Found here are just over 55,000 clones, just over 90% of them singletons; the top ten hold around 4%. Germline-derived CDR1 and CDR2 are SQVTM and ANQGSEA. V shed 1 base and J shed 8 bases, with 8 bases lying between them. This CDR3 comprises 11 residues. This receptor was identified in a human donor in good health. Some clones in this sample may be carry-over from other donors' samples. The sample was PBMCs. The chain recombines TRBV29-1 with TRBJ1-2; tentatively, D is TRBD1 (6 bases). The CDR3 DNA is TGCAGCGTTGAAGTGCAGGGGGGCTACACCTTC. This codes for CSVEVQGGYTF.